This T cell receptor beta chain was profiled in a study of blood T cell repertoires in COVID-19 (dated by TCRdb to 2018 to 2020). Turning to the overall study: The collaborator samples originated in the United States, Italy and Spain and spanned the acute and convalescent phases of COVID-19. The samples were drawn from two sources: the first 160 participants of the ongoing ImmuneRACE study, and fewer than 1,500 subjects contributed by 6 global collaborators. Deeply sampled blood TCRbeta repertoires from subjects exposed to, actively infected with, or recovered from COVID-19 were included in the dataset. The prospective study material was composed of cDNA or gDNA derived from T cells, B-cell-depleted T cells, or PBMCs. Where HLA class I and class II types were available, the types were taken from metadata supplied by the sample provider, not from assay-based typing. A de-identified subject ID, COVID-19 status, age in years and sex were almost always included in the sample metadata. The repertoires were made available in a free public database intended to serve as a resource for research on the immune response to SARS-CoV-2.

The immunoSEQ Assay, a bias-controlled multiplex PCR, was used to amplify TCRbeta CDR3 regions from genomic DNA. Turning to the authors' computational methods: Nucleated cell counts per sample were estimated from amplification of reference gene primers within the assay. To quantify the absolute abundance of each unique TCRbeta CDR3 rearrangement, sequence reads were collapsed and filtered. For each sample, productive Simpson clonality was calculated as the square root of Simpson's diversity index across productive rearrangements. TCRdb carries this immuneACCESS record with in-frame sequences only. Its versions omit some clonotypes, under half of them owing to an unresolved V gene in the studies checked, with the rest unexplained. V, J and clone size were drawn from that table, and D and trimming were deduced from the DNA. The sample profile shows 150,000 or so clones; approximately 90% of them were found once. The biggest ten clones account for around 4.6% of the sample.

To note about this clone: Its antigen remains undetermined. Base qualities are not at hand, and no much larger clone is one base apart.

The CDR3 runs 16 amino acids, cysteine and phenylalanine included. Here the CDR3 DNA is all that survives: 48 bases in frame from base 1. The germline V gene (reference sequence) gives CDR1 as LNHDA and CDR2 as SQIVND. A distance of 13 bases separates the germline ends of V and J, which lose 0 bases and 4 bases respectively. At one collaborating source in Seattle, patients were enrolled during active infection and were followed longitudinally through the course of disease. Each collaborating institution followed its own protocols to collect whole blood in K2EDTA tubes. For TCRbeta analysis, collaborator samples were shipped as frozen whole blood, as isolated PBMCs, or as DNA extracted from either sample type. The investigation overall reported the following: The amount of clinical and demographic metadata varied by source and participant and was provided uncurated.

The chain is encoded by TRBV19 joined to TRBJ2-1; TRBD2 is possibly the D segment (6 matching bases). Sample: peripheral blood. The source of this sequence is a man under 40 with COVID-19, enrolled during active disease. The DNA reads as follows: TGTGCCAGTAGTATAGATGTGGGGGGAACTTACAATGAGCAGTTCTTC. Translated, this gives CASSIDVGGTYNEQFF. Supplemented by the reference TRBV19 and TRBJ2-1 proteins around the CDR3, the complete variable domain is DGGITQSPKYLFRKEGQNVTLSCEQNLNHDAMYWYRQDPGQGLRLIYYSQIVNDFQKGDIAEGYSVSREKKESFPLTVTSAQKNPTAFYLCASSIDVGGTYNEQFFGPGTRLTVL.